The text below deals with one T cell receptor beta chain. Its antigen is unidentified. The data derive from a study of blood T cells in healthy people across ages. Using a J-beta primer mix together with a sample-barcoded 5' primer, a second PCR was run for roughly 6 to 12 cycles. TCRdb re-called the 5' RACE reads with MiXCR, one entry per CDR3 protein. This table holds 700,000 to 800,000 distinct CDR3 sequences, about 40% found once. Findings and caveats of the study: Researchers deemed the diversity estimates from one million T cells underestimates. Comparison with aged donors showed that long-lived donors had more naive CD4+ cells and higher diversity.

Peripheral blood from each donor was collected in a volume of roughly 9.2 milliliters. Input material: blood. The source is a woman aged 55-70 years in good health.

Written as DNA, the CDR3 is TGTGCCATCAGTGAGTCGGATGGGTATGGCTACACCTTC. It encodes CAISESDGYGYTF. The V and J genes are TRBV10-3 and TRBJ1-2; D is unresolved. Looked up from germline, CDR1 is ENHRY and CDR2 is SYGVKD. V was pared by 0 bases and J by 5 bases, with 7 bases between. The CDR3 extends over 13 amino acids.